The 19 T cell receptor beta chains below were found in one sample sequenced in a study of cytomegalovirus exposure and HLA in healthy donors. Primers for the PCR totalled 60 Vbeta and 13 Jbeta. TCRdb's table, derived via immunoSEQ multiplex PCR, lists solely in-frame clones and lacks some. The sample lists over 95,000 clones; 65% to 80% were seen once. The source material was PBMCs. Source of these receptors: a man in his forties in good health and CMV-seropositive.

The chain joins TRBV5-8 to TRBJ1-5, with D perhaps matching TRBD1 (6 bases). V shed 4 bases and J shed 4 bases, with 9 bases lying between them. Germline assignment: CDR1 SGHTS and CDR2 YDEGEE. The CDR3 covers 13 residues. This CDR3 is CASSRTVNQPQHF. Here the CDR3 DNA reads TGTGCCAGCAGCCGGACAGTAAATCAGCCCCAGCATTTT.

This sequence joins TRBV2 and TRBJ2-1; perhaps TRBD2 as D (7 bases). This CDR3 comprises 13 residues. Deletions cut 7 bases from V and 7 bases from J, with 14 bases between. Germline CDR1 SNHLY, CDR2 FYNNEI. The CDR3 reads CASIVGGQNEQFF. The CDR3 bases are TGTGCCAGCATTGTGGGGGGGCAGAATGAGCAGTTCTTC.

The rearrangement uses TRBV15 and TRBJ2-7, with D tentatively TRBD2 (5 bases). This CDR3 spans 14 amino acids. The V end lost 1 base, the J end lost 2 bases, and 9 bases lay between the germline ends. Germline CDR1 LNHNV, CDR2 YYDKDF (reference sequence). The DNA for the CDR3 is TGTGCCACCAGCAGAGCGGGGAGAGCCTACGAGCAGTACTTC. Translation: CATSRAGRAYEQYF.

This clone came up once. The V gene is TRBV25-1, the J gene TRBJ1-6; 7 bases match TRBD1. The ends lost 8 bases at V and 8 bases at J; junction bases unmatched: 6. Germline loops: CDR1 MGHDK, CDR2 SYGVNS. The CDR3 contains 13 residues. The CDR3 sequence is CASRRGTDSPLHF. In DNA form, the CDR3 reads TGTGCCAGCCGCAGGGGGACGGATTCACCCCTCCACTTT.

This chain connects TRBV5-5 to TRBJ2-1; 8 nucleotides agree with TRBD2. This CDR3 contains 16 residues. Germline-derived CDR1 and CDR2 are SGHKS and YYEKEE (reference sequence). J was trimmed by 2 bases and V by 4 bases; bases with no gene match: 8. CDR3 DNA sequence: TGTGCCAGCAGCCTGACGGGGGGGAACCCCTACAATGAGCAGTTCTTC. Translated, it gives CASSLTGGNPYNEQFF.

The V gene is TRBV27, the J gene TRBJ2-3; 9 nucleotides match TRBD2. The CDR3 length is 15 residues. Losses at the gene ends were 3 bases for V and 2 bases for J; bases not matched to a gene: 3. CDR1 is MNHEY and CDR2 is SMNVEV in the germline V gene (reference sequence). The CDR3 DNA reads as TGTGCCAGCAGTTTTTCTAGCGGGGTCACAGATACGCAGTATTTT. It translates to CASSFSSGVTDTQYF.

This clone was counted a single time. This rearrangement joins TRBV9 to TRBJ1-1, with D maybe TRBD1 (6 bases). The CDR3 consists of 16 residues. Deletions cut 4 bases from V and 4 bases from J, with 20 bases between. CDR1 and CDR2 (germline): SGDLS, YYNGEE. The CDR3 here is CASSITPDRTSTEAFF. The CDR3 DNA sequence: TGTGCCAGCAGCATCACCCCGGACAGAACGAGCACTGAAGCTTTCTTT.

V gene TRBV28 combines with J gene TRBJ1-2, with a possible D match to TRBD1 (5 bases). V was clipped by 7 bases and J by 5 bases, with 17 bases between them. Germline V gives CDR1 MDHEN, CDR2 SYDVKM. The CDR3 extends over 14 amino acids. The CDR3 region is CASTQGGNRYGYTF. CDR3 DNA: TGTGCCAGCACCCAGGGAGGGAACCGTTATGGCTACACCTTC.

The chain uses TRBV18 and TRBJ2-3; the match to TRBD2 covers 9 bases. Trimming cost V 6 bases and J 4 bases; bases outside gene matches: 11. CDR3 length: 16 residues. CDR1 is KGHSH and CDR2 is LQKENI in the germline V gene. CDR3 sequence: CASSSVAGGLADTQYF. CDR3 coding DNA: TGTGCCAGCTCCTCCGTGGCGGGGGGGCTTGCAGATACGCAGTATTTT.

This chain joins TRBV30 and TRBJ2-7; 8 bases are a match to TRBD2. Germline V CDR1 and CDR2: GTSNPN, SVGIG (reference sequence). The trim removed 0 bases at V and 9 bases at J, leaving 4 bases unmatched. This CDR3 is 12 amino acids long. The CDR3 nucleotides are TGTGCCTGGAGTGTCACCCTAGCGGGGCAGTACTTC. Translation: CAWSVTLAGQYF. Variable domain in full (rest from reference TRBV30 and TRBJ2-7): SQTIHQWPATLVQPVGSPLSLECTVEGTSNPNLYWYRQAAGRGLQLLFYSVGIGQISSEVPQNLSASRPQDRQFILSSKKLLLSDSGFYLCAWSVTLAGQYFGPGTRLTVT.

This clone was seen only once. The rearrangement links TRBV6-5 to TRBJ2-5, with TRBD1 as a possible D gene (5 bases). Germline V gene lookup returns CDR1 MNHEY and CDR2 SVGAGI. This CDR3 region has 14 residues. The V end lost 3 bases, the J end lost 5 bases, and 13 bases lay between the germline ends. DNA of the CDR3: TGTGCCAGCAGTTATAGTTCTGGGGCGGAGACCCAGTACTTC. It yields the protein CASSYSSGAETQYF.

This chain joins TRBV5-1 and TRBJ1-1, with D possibly matching TRBD1 (6 bases). The CDR3 has 15 amino acids. The V gene's germline CDR1 is SGHRS and CDR2 YFSETQ. Trimming took 3 bases from V and 1 from J, leaving 13 bases between them. The CDR3: CASSWTMGQNTEAFF. CDR3 in DNA: TGCGCCAGCAGCTGGACAATGGGACAGAACACTGAAGCTTTCTTT.

The chain is built from TRBV4-1 and TRBJ1-6; 7 bases map to TRBD1. J was trimmed by 9 bases and V by 4 bases; bases with no gene match: 18. This CDR3 spans 18 amino acids. CDR1 is MGHRA and CDR2 is YSYEKL in the germline V gene. The CDR3 coding sequence is TGCGCCAGCAGCCTTAGGCCGAACTACGGACAGGAAGTTTCACCCCTCCACTTT. Encoded protein: CASSLRPNYGQEVSPLHF.

CDR3 residues: CASRRRGGEQYF. The CDR3 DNA reads as TGTGCCAGTAGGCGACGGGGTGGCGAGCAGTACTTC. This chain links TRBV19 with TRBJ2-7; perhaps TRBD2 as D (5 bases). Germline V gives CDR1 LNHDA, CDR2 SQIVND (reference sequence). CDR3 length: 12 amino acids. V was clipped by 6 bases and J by 6 bases, with 12 bases between them.

The chain has TRBV11-3 and TRBJ2-1; maybe TRBD1 (6 bases). CDR3 length: 13 residues. Germline CDR1 is SGHNT and CDR2 is YENEEA. V was trimmed by 5 bases and J by 8 bases, leaving 13 bases between them. Written as DNA, the CDR3 is TGTGCCAGCAGCCCGAACAGGGTCGATGAGCAGTTCTTC. Residues: CASSPNRVDEQFF.

The count of this clone is one. The chain joins TRBV7-2 to TRBJ2-7; D might be TRBD2 (6 bases). Trimming stripped 6 bases from V and 3 bases from J, with 18 bases between. Germline values: CDR1 SGHTA, CDR2 FQGNSA. The CDR3 is 15 residues long. CDR3 DNA: TGTGCCAGCAGTTCGCGGACGGGGGTGATCTACGAGCAGTACTTC. It is translated as CASSSRTGVIYEQYF. Together with reference TRBV7-2 and TRBJ2-7, the CDR3 gives the full variable domain: GAGVSQSPSNKVTEKGKDVELRCDPISGHTALYWYRQSLGQGLEFLIYFQGNSAPDKSGLPSDRFSAERTGGSVSTLTIQRTQQEDSAVYLCASSSRTGVIYEQYFGPGTRLTVT.

This clone was observed a handful of times. The chain couples TRBV9 to TRBJ2-1, with 9 nucleotides matching TRBD2. J gave up 3 bases and V 4 bases, and 5 bases lay outside the gene matches. From germline, CDR1 is SGDLS and CDR2 YYNGEE. This CDR3 has 15 residues. CDR3 in DNA: TGTGCCAGCAGCCCCCCTAGCGGGGTCTACAATGAGCAGTTCTTC. Its protein product is CASSPPSGVYNEQFF.

CDR3 coding DNA: TGTGCCAGCAGACGATGGACCAGGGTTGAGCAGTTCTTC. Protein product: CASRRWTRVEQFF. V is TRBV6-5 and J is TRBJ2-1, with D tentatively TRBD1 (5 bases). The CDR3 loop spans 13 amino acids. V dropped 6 bases and J dropped 9 bases, with 15 bases sitting between them. Germline lookup yields CDR1 MNHEY and CDR2 SVGAGI.

This chain connects TRBV7-9 to TRBJ2-2; D unresolved. Looked up from germline, CDR1 is SEHNR and CDR2 is FQNEAQ (reference sequence). The CDR3 spans 13 residues. Trimming stripped 0 bases from V and 4 bases from J, with 3 bases between. This CDR3 reads CASSLALTGELFF. CDR3 coding DNA: TGTGCCAGCAGCTTAGCCCTCACCGGGGAGCTGTTTTTT.